This T cell receptor beta chain stems from a study of T cells after yellow fever vaccination. Study-wide background: Where fractions had low cell numbers, libraries were prepared from them with the SMART-Seq v4 Ultra Low Input RNA kit. Study-wide findings and caveats: In post-booster samples, most primary-vaccination clones reappeared (approximately 95% CD4, around 87% CD8). The CD4 and CD8 compartments had a small share of their clonotypes in common.

V was shortened by 1 base and J by 1 base, with 11 bases between the two germline ends. This CDR3 is 15 amino acids long. The germline CDR1 and CDR2 sequences are SGHRS and YFSETQ. 5'RACE template switching produced TCR cDNA carrying a universal primer site and UMIs. MiXCR was run by TCRdb on the 5' RACE reads, yielding one entry per CDR3 protein. The sample has about 350,000 distinct CDR3 sequences, around 8.1% seen once; the top ten hold approximately 15%. Only a few counts were recorded for this clonotype. Its target is unknown. The chain combines TRBV5-1 with TRBJ1-1; D gene uncertain. This receptor was identified in a man between 18 and 35 years old who received the YFV17D yellow fever vaccine. The sequenced sample was PBMCs, obtained approximately 40 days after the first yellow fever vaccination. The CDR3 spells CASSLHTGGNTEAFF. Written as DNA, the CDR3 is TGCGCCAGCAGCTTGCACACCGGAGGGAACACTGAAGCTTTCTTT.